Shown below are 17 T cell receptor beta chains from a single sample sequenced in a study of T cell responses to AZD1222 COVID-19 vaccine listed by TCRdb under 2021. The time point label for this specimen denotes: about 28 days (+/-7) after the second vaccine dose. The library was made by the immunoSEQ multiplex PCR assay. This is the immuneACCESS table as TCRdb keeps it, with only in-frame sequences that have V and J called. A part of the clones is gone; compared with another copy, unresolved V genes explain less than half, and the rest is unexplained. This sample gives some 150,000 clones in total; 70% to 90% of them show up just once. Of the sample, approximately 4.5% falls within the top ten clones. The sample was peripheral blood, taken 28 days after the second AZD1222 dose. The receptors derive from an adult who received the AZD1222 COVID-19 vaccine.

The CDR3 DNA is TGTGCCAGCAGTCCCCTTCAAAACACTGAAGCTTTCTTT. Protein sequence: CASSPLQNTEAFF. This chain uses TRBV6-6 with TRBJ1-1; no definite D call. Germline V lookup: CDR1 MNHNY, CDR2 SVGAGI (reference sequence). This CDR3 contains 13 residues. Trimming took off 5 bases at V and 2 bases at J, with 9 bases between the two ends.

The rearrangement joins TRBV19 to TRBJ1-5; the D is unclear. V was pared by 0 bases and J by 6 bases, with 6 bases between. CDR3 size: 13 residues. Germline CDR1 is LNHDA and CDR2 is SQIVND (reference sequence). CDR3 nucleotide sequence: TGTGCCAGTAGTATAGAAGGAGGTCAGCCCCAGCATTTT. Translating gives CASSIEGGQPQHF.

The chain links TRBV21-1 to TRBJ2-6; the table gives TRBD2 as D, unverified against the DNA. TRBV21-1 is flagged as a pseudogene. CDR3 length equals 16 residues. The CDR3 DNA reads TGTGCCAGCAGCAGTGTTGGAGTCTCTGGGGCCAACGTCCTGACTTTC. Protein product: CASSSVGVSGANVLTF.

The gene calls are TRBV12-3 or TRBV12-4 and TRBJ1-2, with TRBD1 matching over 7 bases. Losses at the gene ends were 5 bases for V and 7 bases for J; bases not matched to a gene: 4. The CDR3 is 12 residues long. The CDR3 DNA reads as TGTGCCAGCAGTATACAGGGGTCTGGCTACACCTTC. Residues: CASSIQGSGYTF.

The rearrangement joins TRBV4-3 to TRBJ2-7, with no clear D. The CDR3 totals 15 residues. Germline V gene lookup returns CDR1 LGHNA and CDR2 YSLEER. V was shortened by 0 bases and J by 3 bases, with 12 bases between the two germline ends. The CDR3 bases are TGCGCCAGCAGCCAAGAAGTTAGGAGAAGCTACGAGCAGTACTTC. Its translation: CASSQEVRRSYEQYF.

V and J are TRBV6-5 and TRBJ1-5; D is possibly TRBD1 (5 bases). This CDR3 contains 15 residues. V dropped 7 bases and J dropped 7 bases, with 20 bases sitting between them. Germline assignment: CDR1 MNHEY and CDR2 SVGAGI. The CDR3 DNA is TGTGCCAGCAACCGGGACGGCGGTCTCGGGCAGCCCCAGCATTTT. This translates into CASNRDGGLGQPQHF.

The gene calls are TRBV7-8 and TRBJ1-1, with 7 bases matching TRBD1. This CDR3 comprises 13 residues. V trimming: 4 bases; J trimming: 1 base; junction bases outside the gene matches: 0. Germline CDR1 reads SGHVS; CDR2 reads FQNEAQ. The CDR3 nucleotides read TGTGCCAGCAGCTGGGACAGGAACACTGAAGCTTTCTTT. Translated: CASSWDRNTEAFF.

This chain uses TRBV7-9 with TRBJ2-7, with a possible D match to TRBD1 (6 bases). The CDR3 has 14 amino acids. Trimming took 4 bases from V and 2 from J, leaving 12 bases between them. Germline V lookup: CDR1 SEHNR, CDR2 FQNEAQ (reference sequence). CDR3: CASSSTTGAYEQYF. The CDR3 region has the DNA TGTGCCAGCAGCTCCACGACAGGCGCCTACGAGCAGTACTTC.

The chain is built from TRBV18 and TRBJ1-6; D unresolved. V shed 3 bases and J shed 10 bases, with 10 bases lying between them. CDR1 is KGHSH and CDR2 is LQKENI in the germline V gene. CDR3 length: 13 residues. The CDR3 DNA sequence: TGTGCCAGCTCACCGGGAATGGGGTCACCCCTCCACTTT. The encoded protein is CASSPGMGSPLHF.

The J gene is TRBJ2-7, the V gene TRBV11-1; D uncertain. Deletions cut 3 bases from V and 0 bases from J, with 9 bases between. The CDR3 is made up of 14 amino acids. Germline V gene data show CDR1 as SGHAT and CDR2 as FQDESV (reference sequence). The CDR3 sequence is CASSFIPDSYEQYF. CDR3 bases: TGTGCCAGCAGCTTCATCCCAGACTCCTACGAGCAGTACTTC.

CDR3 bases: TGTGCCAGCAGCCAAGGGACAGGTTACTATGGCTACACCTTC. This encodes CASSQGTGYYGYTF. The chain recombines TRBV11-3 with TRBJ1-2; the match to TRBD1 covers 8 bases. CDR3 length: 14 amino acids. Looked up from germline, CDR1 is SGHNT and CDR2 is YENEEA. Unmatched junction bases numbered 5, after V lost 5 bases and J lost 3 bases.

This clone was seen once. The chain combines TRBV27 with TRBJ1-1; no firm D call. Germline CDR1 reads MNHEY; CDR2 reads SMNVEV (reference sequence). CDR3 length: 16 amino acids. Trimming shortened V by 6 bases and J by 3 bases, and 20 bases separated the two germline ends. The CDR3 loop reads CASRPYSGVAHTEAFF. CDR3 DNA: TGTGCCAGCAGGCCCTACAGTGGAGTGGCGCACACTGAAGCTTTCTTT.

The V and J genes are TRBV27 and TRBJ1-5, with D unresolved. Germline V gene lookup returns CDR1 MNHEY and CDR2 SMNVEV (reference sequence). With 3 bases removed from V and 4 bases from J, the gap between germline ends came to 10 bases. The CDR3 runs to 14 residues. In DNA form, the CDR3 reads TGTGCCAGCAGTTTTCGGGGAAAGAATCAGCCCCAGCATTTT. Amino acid sequence: CASSFRGKNQPQHF.

This chain joins TRBV7-9 and TRBJ1-1; D unclear. CDR1 SEHNR and CDR2 FQNEAQ come from the germline V gene (reference sequence). Trimming took off 5 bases at V and 7 bases at J, with 11 bases between the two ends. The CDR3 has 12 residues. The CDR3 coding sequence is TGTGCCAGCAGCCGAGCGCCCCATGAAGCTTTCTTT. This sequence encodes CASSRAPHEAFF.

The V call is TRBV5-6, the J call TRBJ1-5, with D possibly matching TRBD1 (5 bases). From germline, CDR1 is SGHDT and CDR2 YYEEEE. Trimming shortened V by 4 bases and J by 5 bases, and 16 bases separated the two germline ends. CDR3 size: 15 residues. CDR3 sequence: CASSAGRGVDQPQHF. As DNA, the CDR3 is TGTGCCAGCAGCGCGGGACGAGGAGTCGATCAGCCCCAGCATTTT.

The V gene is TRBV10-3, the J gene TRBJ1-3, with D unclear. V was cut by 6 bases and J by 2 bases, with 14 bases left in between. This CDR3 region has 15 residues. The germline V gene encodes CDR1 ENHRY and CDR2 SYGVKD. The CDR3: CAIRDPDLTGNTIYF. The CDR3 nucleotides read TGTGCCATCAGGGACCCTGACCTTACTGGAAACACCATATATTTT.

The V and J genes are TRBV4-3 and TRBJ1-5; TRBD1 matches 8 bases. The CDR3 is made up of 17 amino acids. Trimming cost V 0 bases and J 7 bases; bases outside gene matches: 11. Germline CDR1 LGHNA, CDR2 YSLEER. CDR3 sequence reads: CASSQDLGTGRGQPQHF. The DNA for the CDR3 is TGCGCCAGCAGCCAAGATCTCGGGACAGGAAGAGGACAGCCCCAGCATTTT.